The 24 T cell receptor beta chains reported below all come from one sample, sequenced in a study of siplizumab effects on memory and regulatory T cells. Assay: immunoSEQ multiplex PCR; the TCRdb copy retains only in-frame clones and omits some. The sample has around 7,400 clones, more than 60% seen once. Input material: effector memory CD8+ T cells sorted from blood. Regarding subset: unstimulated CD8+ effector memory T cells. The receptor set was obtained from a human donor in good health.

This chain links TRBV28 with TRBJ2-7, with D uncertain. V was shortened by 5 bases and J by 0 bases, with 8 bases between the two germline ends. This CDR3 is built from 13 residues. Germline lookup yields CDR1 MDHEN and CDR2 SYDVKM. The CDR3 coding sequence is TGTGCCAGCAGTACCTATCTCTCCTACGAGCAGTACTTC. The encoded protein is CASSTYLSYEQYF.

This clone was seen only a few times. J is TRBJ2-1 and V is TRBV4-2, with TRBD2 identical over 13 bases. The CDR3 consists of 18 residues. Germline V lookup: CDR1 LGHNA, CDR2 YNFKEQ. V gave up 0 bases and J gave up 7 bases; unmatched junction bases: 9. CDR3 bases: TGTGCCAGCAGCCAAGATGTACTAGCGGGAGGGCCTAAGAATGAGCAGTTCTTC. It yields the protein CASSQDVLAGGPKNEQFF.

This clone is a singleton in its sample. The chain carries TRBV6-4 and TRBJ2-3; D may be TRBD1 or TRBD2 (5 bases each). V lost 3 bases, J lost 6 bases, and 13 bases lay in between. This CDR3 has 14 residues. Germline CDR1 is MRHNA and CDR2 is SNTAGT. The CDR3 DNA follows: TGTGCCAGCAGTGAGACCGGGACCGAGGATACGCAGTATTTT. Its translation: CASSETGTEDTQYF.

V usage is TRBV29-1 and J usage is TRBJ2-1; 8 nucleotides match TRBD2. The CDR3 runs to 14 residues. V lost 7 bases and J lost 6; bases outside the gene matches: 11. In germline, CDR1 is SQVTM, CDR2 ANQGSEA. This chain's CDR3 is CSAGPAGVANEQFF. For the CDR3, the DNA is TGCAGCGCCGGCCCAGCGGGAGTGGCCAATGAGCAGTTCTTC.

This clone was detected a few times. This chain joins TRBV6-4 and TRBJ2-1; D may be TRBD2 (6 bases). Germline CDR1 MRHNA, CDR2 SNTAGT. The CDR3 runs to 14 residues. The V end was cut by 5 bases, the J end by 7 bases, with 15 bases between. The CDR3 is CASSWGGEGNEQFF. CDR3 nucleotides: TGTGCCAGCAGTTGGGGAGGAGAAGGAAATGAGCAGTTCTTC.

The table lists this clone with a few counts. The chain carries TRBV6-4 and TRBJ2-1, with TRBD2 matching 7 bases. The CDR3 extends over 16 amino acids. Germline loops: CDR1 MRHNA, CDR2 SNTAGT. V lost 0 bases to trimming and J lost 6 bases; unmatched junction nucleotides: 8. CDR3: CASSDSGAGSSNEQFF. CDR3 sequence (DNA): TGTGCCAGCAGTGACTCCGGAGCGGGGTCTAGCAATGAGCAGTTCTTC.

This clone was found a few times. This chain uses TRBV6-4 with TRBJ2-7, with 7 bases lining up with TRBD2. The CDR3 is 13 amino acids. The J segment lost 4 bases and the V segment lost 3 bases, leaving 3 bases of the junction unmatched. Per the germline V gene, CDR1 is MRHNA and CDR2 is SNTAGT. CDR3 residues: CASSEVSGYEQYF. In DNA, the CDR3 is TGTGCCAGCAGTGAGGTTAGCGGGTACGAGCAGTACTTC.

This clone was detected only once. The chain joins TRBV7-9 to TRBJ2-2, with 10 bases identical to TRBD1. The CDR3 length is 18 residues. J lost 0 bases, V lost 1 base, and 5 bases had no gene match. Germline V gives CDR1 SEHNR, CDR2 FQNEAQ (reference sequence). CDR3 protein: CASSLGLGQGANTGELFF. Written as DNA, the CDR3 is TGTGCCAGCAGCTTAGGGCTTGGACAGGGGGCGAACACCGGGGAGCTGTTTTTT.

In its sample, this clone ranks as large. The same CDR3 can be traced to other DNA sequences in this sample. V and J are TRBV7-3 and TRBJ2-7; 9 positions agree with TRBD2. The length of the CDR3 is 15 residues. Germline V gives CDR1 SGHTA, CDR2 FQGTGA. The V gene end was trimmed by 2 bases and the J gene end by 3 bases; junction bases not matched to a gene: 5. The CDR3 loop reads CASSLSASGIYEQYF. DNA of the CDR3: TGTGCCAGCAGCTTATCGGCTAGCGGGATCTACGAGCAGTACTTC.

The V and J genes are TRBV6-1 and TRBJ2-1; TRBD2 is a possible D gene (7 bases). Germline V gene data show CDR1 as MNHNS and CDR2 as SASEGT. CDR3 length equals 16 residues. V lost 5 bases to trimming and J lost 9 bases, with 23 bases between them. The CDR3, as DNA: TGTGCCAGCAGTAAAGGGACGGCGGGGGCGTTTCTTGAGCAGTTCTTC. Translating gives CASSKGTAGAFLEQFF.

The V call is TRBV27, the J call TRBJ2-2; D is unclear. V shed 6 bases and J shed 2 bases, with 16 bases lying between them. CDR3 length equals 16 residues. In germline, CDR1 is MNHEY, CDR2 SMNVEV (reference sequence). The DNA for the CDR3 is TGTGCCAGCAGCCCCAACCGGCAGATTAACACCGGGGAGCTGTTTTTT. This codes for CASSPNRQINTGELFF.

The genes are TRBV5-1 and TRBJ1-1; possible D gene TRBD1, 5 bases. The CDR3 consists of 14 residues. Germline CDR1 is SGHRS and CDR2 is YFSETQ. Trimming took off 0 bases at V and 5 bases at J, with 11 bases between the two ends. CDR3 DNA: TGCGCCAGCAGCTTGGGGGGCATAGGGACTGAAGCTTTCTTT. The encoded protein is CASSLGGIGTEAFF.

The genes are TRBV4-2 and TRBJ1-2; D is perhaps TRBD1 (6 bases). The length of the CDR3 is 15 residues. Germline V gene lookup returns CDR1 LGHNA and CDR2 YNFKEQ. The V end was cut by 5 bases, the J end by 0 bases, with 13 bases between. The CDR3 nucleotides read TGTGCCAGCAGCTTATACGGGGGCCCTAACTATGGCTACACCTTC. Translation: CASSLYGGPNYGYTF.

This rearrangement joins TRBV6-1 to TRBJ1-1; D uncertain. CDR1 is MNHNS, CDR2 SASEGT, per germline. V dropped 3 bases and J dropped 4 bases, with 12 bases sitting between them. The CDR3 is 14 amino acids. This chain's CDR3 is CASSDWGFGTEAFF. CDR3 bases: TGTGCCAGCAGTGATTGGGGTTTTGGCACTGAAGCTTTCTTT.

The gene calls are TRBV11-1 and TRBJ1-3, with no clear D. V lost 1 base, J lost 1 base, and 11 bases lay in between. The CDR3 spans 16 residues. Germline V gene data show CDR1 as SGHAT and CDR2 as FQDESV (reference sequence). CDR3 amino acids: CASSLGFQGSGNTIYF. CDR3 bases: TGTGCCAGCAGCTTAGGGTTCCAAGGTTCTGGAAACACCATATATTTT.

J is TRBJ2-3 and V is TRBV6-4; TRBD2 agrees at 7 bases. J lost 6 bases, V lost 2 bases, and 8 bases had no gene match. The germline gives CDR1 MRHNA, CDR2 SNTAGT. The CDR3 contains 15 residues. The CDR3 reads CASSDGSGSEDTQYF. In DNA, the CDR3 is TGTGCCAGCAGTGACGGTAGCGGGTCAGAGGATACGCAGTATTTT.

The CDR3 sequence is CATSRTPEMNQPQHF. CDR3 sequence (DNA): TGTGCCACCAGCAGGACTCCGGAGATGAATCAGCCCCAGCATTTT. The chain is built from TRBV15 and TRBJ1-5; D gene unclear. The CDR3 totals 15 residues. Germline CDR1 LNHNV, CDR2 YYDKDF (reference sequence). V lost 3 bases to trimming and J lost 4 bases, with 13 bases between them.

As concerns this clone: Different DNA sequences within this sample yield the same CDR3. The gene calls are TRBV27 and TRBJ2-3, with D unclear. This CDR3 contains 11 residues. V lost 4 bases and J 6 bases, leaving 5 bases between the germline ends. Germline-derived CDR1 and CDR2 are MNHEY and SMNVEV (reference sequence). Here the CDR3 DNA reads TGTGCCAGCAGTTCTGAGGATACGCAGTATTTT. Translation gives CASSSEDTQYF.

The chain carries TRBV6-4 and TRBJ2-1; D remains ambiguous. Per the germline V gene, CDR1 is MRHNA and CDR2 is SNTAGT. Trimming stripped 2 bases from V and 5 bases from J, with 7 bases between. The CDR3 contains 13 residues. CDR3 nucleotide sequence: TGTGCCAGCAGTGACAACGACCACAATGAGCAGTTCTTC. Translating gives CASSDNDHNEQFF.

This clone has more than one count but fewer than ten. A junction end diverges from the germline sequence, so it may reflect a read error. V usage is TRBV29-1 and J usage is TRBJ1-2; no clear D. Looked up from germline, CDR1 is SQVTM and CDR2 is ANQGSEA. The CDR3 covers 13 residues. The CDR3 sequence is CSVDSERNHGYTF. The CDR3 DNA sequence: TGCAGCGTTGATTCAGAGCGTAACCATGGCTACACCTTC.

This clone was detected a few times. V is TRBV14 and J is TRBJ2-3; a weak D match, TRBD1 (7 bases). Germline lookup yields CDR1 SGHDN and CDR2 FVKESK. The CDR3 runs to 16 residues. V was trimmed by 6 bases and J by 4 bases, leaving 20 bases between them. The CDR3 is CASSLIGGQSADTQYF. CDR3 coding DNA: TGTGCCAGCAGTCTTATCGGGGGACAGAGCGCAGATACGCAGTATTTT.

Judged by abundance, this clone is medium-sized (0.01 to 0.1%). Its ends do not fully match the called genes, so a read error is possible. The sample contains more than one DNA sequence encoding this CDR3. This chain uses TRBV7-3 with TRBJ2-1; 7 bases are shared with TRBD2. The CDR3 has 14 residues. Per the germline V gene, CDR1 is SGHTA and CDR2 is FQGTGA. DNA for the CDR3: TGTGCTAGCAGTCCGCTGGGGAGGGAGGGTGAGCAGTTCTTC. Translating gives CASSPLGREGEQFF.

This sequence joins TRBV29-1 and TRBJ2-1, with D maybe TRBD1 (5 bases). CDR1 SQVTM and CDR2 ANQGSEA come from the germline V gene. This CDR3 has 14 residues. The V gene lost 3 bases and the J gene lost 8 bases, with 17 bases spanning the gap. The CDR3 loop reads CSVDGKGGAHEQFF. CDR3 sequence (DNA): TGCAGCGTTGATGGGAAAGGTGGGGCTCATGAGCAGTTCTTC.

This clone was detected a few times. The chain is built from TRBV6-4 and TRBJ2-1; 7 nucleotides line up with TRBD1. V lost 0 bases to trimming and J lost 3 bases; unmatched junction nucleotides: 2. This CDR3 spans 15 amino acids. In germline, CDR1 is MRHNA, CDR2 SNTAGT. The CDR3 here is CASSDSGGDYNEQFF. CDR3 nucleotides: TGTGCCAGCAGTGACTCAGGGGGCGACTACAATGAGCAGTTCTTC.